Following are 5 T cell receptor beta chains from one sample sequenced in a study of CD8 T cells in ankylosing spondylitis. In TCRdb, the 5' RACE reads were re-called with MiXCR into one record per CDR3 protein. The sample has a few hundred thousand distinct CDR3 sequences, 20% seen once. Sequencing was done on a sample of blood, either unsorted or a sorted T cell fraction (not recorded which). These receptors were obtained from a male donor with ankylosing spondylitis or in good health (not recorded which).

This sequence joins TRBV27 and TRBJ2-6; D remains ambiguous. Germline V lookup: CDR1 MNHEY, CDR2 SMNVEV (reference sequence). The CDR3 is 12 amino acids. The V end lost 7 bases, the J end lost 1 base, and 2 bases lay between the germline ends. CDR3 in DNA: TGTGCCAGCAAGTCTGGGGCCAACGTCCTGACTTTC. Translated, it gives CASKSGANVLTF.

This clonotype has a handful of counts. The gene calls are TRBV12-3 or TRBV12-4 and TRBJ2-5; no clear D. The ends were cut back, 7 bases at V and 1 base at J, with 13 bases in the middle. The CDR3 has 14 amino acids. In DNA, the CDR3 is TGTGCCAGCAAAGTTGGGCCACTCCAAGAGACCCAGTACTTC. Translation: CASKVGPLQETQYF.

This rearrangement joins TRBV20-1 to TRBJ1-2; D call uncertain. The CDR3 is 14 residues long. Germline values: CDR1 DFQATT, CDR2 SNEGSKA (reference sequence). The V and J ends lost 0 bases and 6 bases respectively, with 14 bases between them. CDR3 sequence: CSARDSRVPHGYTF. CDR3 nucleotide sequence: TGCAGTGCTAGAGATTCAAGGGTCCCGCATGGCTACACCTTC.

This clonotype was counted many times. The chain joins TRBV5-1 to TRBJ2-5; D is undetermined. Germline values: CDR1 SGHRS, CDR2 YFSETQ. This CDR3 has 14 residues. With 1 base removed from V and 0 bases from J, the gap between germline ends came to 7 bases. For the CDR3, the DNA is TGCGCCAGCAGCTTGACAGTTTACCAAGAGACCCAGTACTTC. It is translated as CASSLTVYQETQYF.

This clonotype was recorded many times. This sequence joins TRBV9 and TRBJ2-5; D is tentatively TRBD1 or TRBD2 (6 bases each). V lost 2 bases, J lost 5 bases, and 10 bases lay in between. CDR1 SGDLS and CDR2 YYNGEE come from the germline V gene. The CDR3 is 13 amino acids. This CDR3 reads CASSVGGPETQYF. In DNA, the CDR3 is TGTGCCAGCAGCGTTGGGGGGCCGGAGACCCAGTACTTC.